Shown below are 30 T cell receptor beta chains from a single sample sequenced in a study of cytomegalovirus exposure and HLA in healthy donors. This PCR relied on a set of 60 Vbeta primers and 13 Jbeta primers. Generated by immunoSEQ multiplex PCR, the TCRdb table keeps only in-frame clones and is missing some. The sample contains 150,000 to 200,000 clones, roughly 83% of which appear only once. Input material: PBMCs. These receptors all come from a man aged 25 to 40 in good health and CMV-seronegative.

The chain is built from TRBV19 and TRBJ2-1, with TRBD2 matching over 16 bases. This CDR3 spans 17 amino acids. CDR1 is LNHDA and CDR2 is SQIVND in the germline V gene (reference sequence). The junction had 10 bases not matched to a gene; V was cut back by 4 bases and J by 10 bases. The CDR3 loop reads CASSTPGTSGGAWEQFF. The CDR3 DNA reads TGTGCCAGTAGTACCCCCGGGACTAGCGGGGGGGCCTGGGAGCAGTTCTTC.

This sequence joins TRBV27 and TRBJ2-5; 9 nucleotides line up with TRBD1. TRBJ2-7 explains the end of the DNA better; the J call may be wrong. In germline, CDR1 is MNHEY, CDR2 SMNVEV (reference sequence). The CDR3 runs to 16 residues. The CDR3 region is CASSGIRDRVGYEQYF. CDR3 nucleotide sequence: TGTGCCAGCAGTGGAATCCGGGACAGGGTTGGTTACGAGCAGTACTTC.

The V gene is TRBV5-1, the J gene TRBJ1-1; TRBD1 matches at 9 bases. Trimming removed 5 bases from V and 3 bases from J; junction bases left unmatched: 5. The CDR3 extends over 14 amino acids. Germline-derived CDR1 and CDR2 are SGHRS and YFSETQ. The CDR3 DNA sequence: TGCGCCAGCAGTCACAGGGGGCCGGACACTGAAGCTTTCTTT. It is translated as CASSHRGPDTEAFF.

The chain recombines TRBV9 with TRBJ1-1, with TRBD1 matching 9 bases. V shed 3 bases and J 7 bases; nucleotides not matched to a gene: 13. CDR1 is SGDLS and CDR2 is YYNGEE in the germline V gene. The CDR3 is 16 amino acids. This CDR3 is CASSGATGGGIIEAFF. Written as DNA, the CDR3 is TGTGCCAGCAGCGGGGCAACAGGGGGCGGAATTATTGAAGCTTTCTTT.

This clone was seen a single time. The chain employs TRBV5-5 and TRBJ2-5, with 11 bases identical to TRBD1. The CDR3 is 14 residues long. With 3 bases clipped from V and 4 bases from J, the junction kept 2 bases outside the gene matches. In germline, CDR1 is SGHKS, CDR2 YYEKEE (reference sequence). This CDR3 is CASSWDRGVETQYF. The CDR3, as DNA: TGTGCCAGCAGCTGGGACAGGGGGGTAGAGACCCAGTACTTC.

CDR3 region: CASSQTGNLGNIQYF. CDR3 DNA: TGTGCCAGCAGTCAGACAGGGAATTTAGGAAACATTCAGTACTTC. The chain combines TRBV6-5 with TRBJ2-4; TRBD1 matches at 7 bases. This CDR3 spans 15 amino acids. Per the germline V gene, CDR1 is MNHEY and CDR2 is SVGAGI. Trimming cost V 5 bases and J 6 bases; bases outside gene matches: 10.

The chain is built from TRBV5-3 and TRBJ2-1; the match to TRBD2 covers 7 bases. TRBV5-3 is given ORF status, its function remaining uncertain. The CDR3 extends over 15 amino acids. J was trimmed by 8 bases and V by 3 bases; bases with no gene match: 11. The CDR3 protein is CARSSTGLVGHEQFF. The CDR3 DNA sequence: TGTGCCAGAAGCTCGACTGGACTAGTAGGTCATGAGCAGTTCTTC.

Only a few counts were recorded for this clone. The rearrangement uses TRBV5-1 and TRBJ2-3, with a tentative D call TRBD2 (5 bases). The CDR3 has 13 residues. V was clipped by 5 bases and J by 2 bases, with 9 bases between them. CDR1 is SGHRS and CDR2 is YFSETQ in the germline V gene. CDR3 region: CASSPDFTDTQYF. The CDR3 DNA is TGCGCCAGCAGTCCGGACTTCACAGATACGCAGTATTTT.

This chain links TRBV10-1 with TRBJ1-5, with unresolved D. The CDR3 has 13 amino acids. The germline CDR1 and CDR2 sequences are WNHNN and SYGVQD (reference sequence). V was clipped by 6 bases and J by 3 bases, with 9 bases between them. The CDR3 loop reads CASRVPNNQPQHF. CDR3 bases: TGCGCCAGCAGAGTCCCTAACAATCAGCCCCAGCATTTT.

The V and J genes are TRBV7-2 and TRBJ2-6, with 7 bases fitting TRBD2. Germline V gene data show CDR1 as SGHTA and CDR2 as FQGNSA. Trimming took 5 bases from V and 0 from J; bases not matched to a gene: 1. The length of the CDR3 is 15 residues. The CDR3 DNA reads as TGTGCCAGCAGCGGGGGGGGCTCTGGGGCCAACGTCCTGACTTTC. As protein: CASSGGGSGANVLTF.

Comments on this clone: A read error may account for a junction end that differs from germline. The rearrangement joins TRBV6-6 to TRBJ1-2; D remains ambiguous. The CDR3 is made up of 13 amino acids. CDR1 MNHNY and CDR2 SVGAGI come from the germline V gene (reference sequence). The CDR3, as DNA: TGTGCCAGCAGTTACGAGGGAACCGTTTTACAGCCCTTC. Protein: CASSYEGTVLQPF.

The chain links TRBV7-2 to TRBJ2-1, with TRBD2 identical over 15 bases. Trimming removed 1 base from V and 6 bases from J; junction bases left unmatched: 1. The CDR3 spans 16 residues. Germline V gene data show CDR1 as SGHTA and CDR2 as FQGNSA. The CDR3 loop reads CASSLVGLAGGNEQFF. CDR3 in DNA: TGTGCCAGCAGCTTAGTGGGACTAGCGGGGGGCAATGAGCAGTTCTTC.

The chain employs TRBV7-3 and TRBJ2-2; tentatively, D is TRBD1 (6 bases). V lost 4 bases, J lost 4 bases, and 22 bases lay in between. CDR3 length equals 18 residues. Germline V gene data show CDR1 as SGHTA and CDR2 as FQGTGA. The CDR3 protein is CASSSIPTGHKFTGELFF. The CDR3, as DNA: TGTGCCAGCAGCTCGATTCCTACGGGACACAAATTCACCGGGGAGCTGTTTTTT. The full variable domain, completed using reference TRBV7-3 and TRBJ2-2, is GAGVSQTPSNKVTEKGKYVELRCDPISGHTALYWYRQSLGQGPEFLIYFQGTGAADDSGLPNDRFFAVRPEGSVSTLKIQRTERGDSAVYLCASSSIPTGHKFTGELFFGEGSRLTVL.

Comments on this clone: Other nucleotide sequences from this sample produce the same CDR3. This chain links TRBV5-1 with TRBJ1-1; D might be TRBD1 (6 bases). This CDR3 has 14 residues. The germline gives CDR1 SGHRS, CDR2 YFSETQ. Trimming shortened V by 4 bases and J by 1 base, and 11 bases separated the two germline ends. The CDR3 here is CASSPGGGNTEAFF. The CDR3 bases are TGCGCCAGCAGCCCTGGGGGCGGGAACACTGAAGCTTTCTTT.

This rearrangement joins TRBV2 to TRBJ2-5; D not resolved. The CDR3 length is 13 residues. V was trimmed by 7 bases and J by 1 base, leaving 10 bases between them. Germline assignment: CDR1 SNHLY and CDR2 FYNNEI. The CDR3 reads CASTRGFQETQYF. The CDR3 DNA sequence: TGTGCCAGCACTAGAGGCTTCCAAGAGACCCAGTACTTC.

J is TRBJ1-2 and V is TRBV5-6; TRBD1 agrees at 9 bases. Germline V gene lookup returns CDR1 SGHDT and CDR2 YYEEEE. V shed 0 bases, J shed 0 bases, and the junction held 3 bases outside the gene matches. The CDR3 has 16 residues. CDR3 nucleotide sequence: TGTGCCAGCAGCTTGGTGGGACAGGGAGCTAACTATGGCTACACCTTC. This encodes CASSLVGQGANYGYTF.

CDR3 sequence: CASSSVGTGYYEQYF. The CDR3 DNA follows: TGTGCCAGCAGCTCGGTTGGGACAGGGTACTACGAGCAGTACTTC. The chain joins TRBV5-4 to TRBJ2-7, with TRBD1 identical over 9 bases. V lost 3 bases to trimming and J lost 3 bases; unmatched junction nucleotides: 7. Germline values: CDR1 SGHNT, CDR2 YYREEE (reference sequence). The CDR3 is 15 residues long.

This clone was detected only a few times. V is TRBV29-1 and J is TRBJ2-3; D ambiguous. Germline V CDR1 and CDR2: SQVTM, ANQGSEA. V shed 7 bases and J shed 2 bases, with 10 bases lying between them. This CDR3 has 12 residues. This CDR3 is CSGFENTDTQYF. The CDR3, as DNA: TGCAGCGGTTTCGAGAACACAGATACGCAGTATTTT.

This clone is a singleton in its sample. The chain employs TRBV9 and TRBJ2-7; TRBD2 aligns across 8 bases. The CDR3 consists of 15 residues. The germline CDR1 and CDR2 sequences are SGDLS and YYNGEE. V shed 4 bases and J 7 bases; nucleotides not matched to a gene: 13. The CDR3 spells CASSPWTSHQGEQYF. DNA of the CDR3: TGTGCCAGCAGCCCGTGGACTAGCCACCAGGGAGAGCAGTACTTC. Full variable domain (missing parts from reference TRBV9 and TRBJ2-7): DSGVTQTPKHLITATGQRVTLRCSPRSGDLSVYWYQQSLDQGLQFLIQYYNGEERAKGNILERFSAQQFPDLHSELNLSSLELGDSALYFCASSPWTSHQGEQYFGPGTRLTVT.

The V and J genes are TRBV5-6 and TRBJ2-3; tentatively, D is TRBD1 (5 bases). This CDR3 comprises 13 residues. Germline CDR1 is SGHDT and CDR2 is YYEEEE. Between the trimmed V and J ends, which lost 4 bases and 5 bases, there was a span of 11 bases. This chain's CDR3 is CASSLRVGDTQYF. The CDR3 coding sequence is TGTGCCAGCAGCCTCAGGGTTGGAGATACGCAGTATTTT. Supplemented by reference TRBV5-6 and TRBJ2-3, the full variable domain reads DAGVTQSPTHLIKTRGQQVTLRCSPKSGHDTVSWYQQALGQGPQFIFQYYEEEERQRGNFPDRFSGHQFPNYSSELNVNALLLGDSALYLCASSLRVGDTQYFGPGTRLTVL.

The chain uses TRBV5-4 and TRBJ2-2; no clear D gene. Between the trimmed V and J ends, which lost 2 bases and 1 base, there was a span of 9 bases. CDR3 length equals 15 residues. CDR1 is SGHNT, CDR2 YYREEE, per germline (reference sequence). The CDR3 nucleotides are TGTGCCAGCAGCTTCCCCAGTGAGAACACCGGGGAGCTGTTTTTT. Protein: CASSFPSENTGELFF.

This rearrangement joins TRBV7-9 to TRBJ1-2; the D is unclear. The CDR3 consists of 14 residues. In germline, CDR1 is SEHNR, CDR2 FQNEAQ (reference sequence). Trimming took off 0 bases at V and 3 bases at J, with 8 bases between the two ends. The CDR3 sequence is CASSLAALYYGYTF. The CDR3 DNA follows: TGTGCCAGCAGCTTAGCGGCCCTCTACTATGGCTACACCTTC. Using reference TRBV7-9 and TRBJ1-2 for the parts outside the CDR3, the full variable domain is DTGVSQNPRHKITKRGQNVTFRCDPISEHNRLYWYRQTLGQGPEFLTYFQNEAQLEKSRLLSDRFSAERPKGSFSTLEIQRTEQGDSAMYLCASSLAALYYGYTFGSGTRLTVV.

The chain recombines TRBV5-1 with TRBJ2-7; the match to TRBD1 covers 9 bases. The CDR3 contains 14 residues. The germline gives CDR1 SGHRS, CDR2 YFSETQ. The trim removed 0 bases at V and 5 bases at J, leaving 3 bases unmatched. Here the CDR3 reads CASSLGGQGNEQYF. The CDR3 coding sequence is TGCGCCAGCAGCTTGGGGGGACAGGGAAACGAGCAGTACTTC.

Concerning this clone itself: The junction does not match germline at one end; this may be a read error. This chain uses TRBV6-5 with TRBJ2-7; 7 bases are a match to TRBD2. This CDR3 is built from 14 residues. Germline assignment: CDR1 MNHEY and CDR2 SVGAGI. CDR3 sequence: CASRERGPSFEQYF. Here the CDR3 DNA reads TGTGCCAGCAGGGAGCGGGGACCTTCCTTCGAGCAGTACTTC.

This chain connects TRBV5-1 to TRBJ1-6, with D possibly matching TRBD1 (5 bases). The CDR3 runs to 16 residues. The germline CDR1 and CDR2 sequences are SGHRS and YFSETQ. V was cut by 6 bases and J by 10 bases, with 23 bases left in between. DNA of the CDR3: TGCGCCAGCACCTATCTCGCCGGGGGGTCCGGGTCACCCCTCCACTTT. It translates to CASTYLAGGSGSPLHF.

CDR3 in amino acids: CASSIQTGSSSYEQYF. CDR3 bases: TGTGCCAGTAGTATTCAGACAGGATCAAGCTCCTACGAGCAGTACTTC. The V call is TRBV19, the J call TRBJ2-7; possibly TRBD1 for D (6 bases). V was cut by 3 bases and J by 0 bases, with 15 bases left in between. The CDR3 is 16 residues long. Per the germline V gene, CDR1 is LNHDA and CDR2 is SQIVND (reference sequence).

The chain recombines TRBV7-8 with TRBJ2-7; D perhaps matches TRBD2 (7 bases). Germline V gene lookup returns CDR1 SGHVS and CDR2 FQNEAQ. Trimming removed 0 bases from V and 6 bases from J, with 15 bases in between. The CDR3 is 15 amino acids. CDR3 bases: TGTGCCAGCAGCTTAGCGCGGGGGCCTGACGGCGAGCAGTACTTC. This translates into CASSLARGPDGEQYF.

The chain combines TRBV5-8 with TRBJ2-1, with 9 bases identical to TRBD1. With 3 bases clipped from V and 7 bases from J, the junction kept 5 bases outside the gene matches. CDR1 SGHTS and CDR2 YDEGEE come from the germline V gene. This CDR3 contains 14 residues. CDR3 region: CASSSRTGENEQFF. CDR3 nucleotide sequence: TGTGCCAGCAGCTCAAGGACAGGGGAGAATGAGCAGTTCTTC. Looking up the rest from reference TRBV5-8 and TRBJ2-1 gives the full variable domain: EAGVTQSPTHLIKTRGQQATLRCSPISGHTSVYWYQQALGLGLQFLLWYDEGEERNRGNFPPRFSGRQFPNYSSELNVNALELEDSALYLCASSSRTGENEQFFGPGTRLTVL.

The chain couples TRBV28 to TRBJ2-5, with a tentative D call TRBD2 (6 bases). This CDR3 is 16 amino acids long. Trimming cost V 3 bases and J 1 base, with 15 bases left between them. From germline, CDR1 is MDHEN and CDR2 SYDVKM. CDR3: CASSLGGSGGQETQYF. In DNA form, the CDR3 reads TGTGCCAGCAGTTTGGGAGGTAGCGGAGGCCAAGAGACCCAGTACTTC.

This clone came up once. The chain couples TRBV5-1 to TRBJ1-4; 7 nucleotides align to TRBD1. This CDR3 contains 17 residues. Unmatched junction bases numbered 14, after V lost 4 bases and J lost 5 bases. Germline values: CDR1 SGHRS, CDR2 YFSETQ. The CDR3 spells CASSRPGTDPENEKLFF. In DNA, the CDR3 is TGCGCCAGCAGCCGGCCCGGGACAGACCCTGAGAATGAAAAACTGTTTTTT.